This paragraph covers one T cell receptor (beta chain) sequence. In the original workflow: Researchers report that nucleated cell counts were estimated from reference gene primer amplification. Produced via immunoSEQ multiplex PCR; TCRdb's table is partial and in-frame only. V and J calls and clone size come straight from that table; D and trimming were deduced from the DNA. The profile covers some 220,000 clones, with 70% to 90% appearing a single time and around 3% taken by the ten largest. The data were obtained in a study of blood T cell repertoires in COVID-19. Study in general: Both acute and convalescent COVID-19 samples were obtained from the United States, Italy and Spain. PBMCs, B-cell-depleted T cells, or T cells provided the cDNA or gDNA that made up the material.

Germline CDR1 is GTSNPN and CDR2 is SVGIG (reference sequence). The length of the CDR3 is 12 residues. V trimming: 5 bases; J trimming: 5 bases; junction bases outside the gene matches: 4. The sequencing input was peripheral blood. This chain links TRBV30 with TRBJ2-5, with 8 nucleotides matching TRBD1. This receptor was obtained from a man aged 50 to 60 who had recovered from COVID-19. CDR3 protein: CAWDSGGETQYF. As DNA, the CDR3 is TGTGCCTGGGACTCAGGGGGCGAGACCCAGTACTTC.